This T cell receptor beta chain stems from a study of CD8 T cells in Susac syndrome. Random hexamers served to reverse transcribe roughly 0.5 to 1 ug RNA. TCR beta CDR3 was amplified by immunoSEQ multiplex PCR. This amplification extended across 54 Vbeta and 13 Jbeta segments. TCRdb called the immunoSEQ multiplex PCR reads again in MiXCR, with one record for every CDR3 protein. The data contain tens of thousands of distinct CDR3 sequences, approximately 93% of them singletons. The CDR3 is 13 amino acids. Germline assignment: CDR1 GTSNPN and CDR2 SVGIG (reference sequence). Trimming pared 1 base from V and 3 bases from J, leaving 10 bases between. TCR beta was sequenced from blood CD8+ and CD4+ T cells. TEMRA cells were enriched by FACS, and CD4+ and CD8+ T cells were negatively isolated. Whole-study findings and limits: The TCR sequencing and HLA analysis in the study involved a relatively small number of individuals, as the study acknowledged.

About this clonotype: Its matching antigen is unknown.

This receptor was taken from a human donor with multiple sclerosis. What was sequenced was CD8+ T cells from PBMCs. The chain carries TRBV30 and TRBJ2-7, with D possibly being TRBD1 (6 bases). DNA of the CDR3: TGTGCCTGGAGTGGCTTACAGGGCTACGAGCAGTACTTC. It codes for CAWSGLQGYEQYF.